These 24 T cell receptor beta chains were sequenced from one sample in a study of brain T cells in children with intractable seizures. The table came from immunoSEQ multiplex PCR; TCRdb's copy has only in-frame clones and leaves some out. The table shows about 340,000 clones, with over 90% occurring only once. The time point here: blood from clinic visit 5 months post-surgery; TSC patient then seizure free. The sample consisted of peripheral blood, taken 4 to 5 months after surgery. These receptors originate from a boy younger than two with tuberous sclerosis and intractable seizures.

The CDR3 DNA sequence: TGTGCCAGCAGCTCGGGGGAGACCCAGTACTTC. Translated: CASSSGETQYF. This rearrangement joins TRBV28 to TRBJ2-5, with D perhaps matching TRBD2 (5 bases). Germline V gives CDR1 MDHEN, CDR2 SYDVKM. This CDR3 is built from 11 residues. V dropped 6 bases and J dropped 5 bases, with 7 bases sitting between them. Variable domain in full (rest from reference TRBV28 and TRBJ2-5): DVKVTQSSRYLVKRTGEKVFLECVQDMDHENMFWYRQDPGLGLRLIYFSYDVKMKEKGDIPEGYSVSREKKERFSLILESASTNQTSMYLCASSSGETQYFGPGTRLLVL.

This chain links TRBV5-1 with TRBJ1-1; 7 bases match TRBD1. The germline CDR1 and CDR2 sequences are SGHRS and YFSETQ. CDR3 length: 17 amino acids. V dropped 0 bases and J dropped 0; count of bases not matched to a gene: 8. The CDR3: CASSLAPGQVMNTEAFF. The DNA of the CDR3 is TGCGCCAGCAGCTTGGCGCCCGGACAGGTAATGAACACTGAAGCTTTCTTT.

The rearrangement links TRBV7-9 to TRBJ2-1; D ambiguous. The CDR3 has 15 residues. Germline CDR1 and CDR2: SEHNR and FQNEAQ (reference sequence). Trimming removed 2 bases at V and 3 bases at J, with 11 bases between. CDR3 nucleotide sequence: TGTGCCAGCAGCTTATCGAGCGCAAGCTACAATGAGCAGTTCTTC. Residues: CASSLSSASYNEQFF.

V gene TRBV9 combines with J gene TRBJ1-5; TRBD1 is a possible D gene (5 bases). From germline, CDR1 is SGDLS and CDR2 YYNGEE. The CDR3 length is 14 residues. Trimming stripped 3 bases from V and 1 base from J, with 8 bases between. The CDR3, as DNA: TGTGCCAGCAGCGCCCGGGACAGCAATCAGCCCCAGCATTTT. It is translated as CASSARDSNQPQHF.

This chain joins TRBV11-2 and TRBJ2-5; TRBD2 is a possible D gene (6 bases). Deletions cut 3 bases from V and 5 bases from J, with 13 bases between. Per germline, CDR1 SGHAT and CDR2 FQNNGV. The CDR3 runs to 14 residues. The CDR3 region is CASSFSPGVETQYF. Written as DNA, the CDR3 is TGTGCCAGCAGCTTTTCCCCGGGAGTGGAGACCCAGTACTTC.

The chain is built from TRBV6-5 and TRBJ2-1; the D gene is possibly TRBD2 (6 bases). Deletions cut 9 bases from V and 3 bases from J, with 15 bases between. The CDR3 has 14 residues. The germline gives CDR1 MNHEY, CDR2 SVGAGI. DNA for the CDR3: TGTGCCAGTAATCAATGGGACTTCTACAATGAGCAGTTCTTC. This encodes CASNQWDFYNEQFF.

V and J are TRBV6-5 and TRBJ1-1; no definite D call. V lost 5 bases, J lost 10 bases, and 20 bases lay in between. Germline CDR1 MNHEY, CDR2 SVGAGI. There are 14 residues in the CDR3. The CDR3 DNA follows: TGTGCCAGCAGTAAAAGAAGGAAGGGAAAGACAGCTTTCTTT. Translated, it gives CASSKRRKGKTAFF.

The rearrangement joins TRBV10-2 to TRBJ2-1, with TRBD2 matching 7 bases. Germline V gene lookup returns CDR1 WSHSY and CDR2 SAAADI. V dropped 10 bases and J dropped 0; count of bases not matched to a gene: 6. This CDR3 is built from 14 residues. The CDR3 region is CATVAGSSYNEQFF. Here the CDR3 DNA reads TGCGCCACGGTAGCGGGTAGCTCCTACAATGAGCAGTTCTTC.

The CDR3 loop reads CASGLAGDAHEQYF. The CDR3 DNA follows: TGTGCCAGCGGCCTAGCGGGGGACGCTCACGAGCAGTACTTC. The chain joins TRBV10-3 to TRBJ2-7; 10 bases are a match to TRBD2. V shed 10 bases, J shed 5 bases, and the junction held 11 bases outside the gene matches. The CDR3 length is 14 residues. In germline, CDR1 is ENHRY, CDR2 SYGVKD.

The chain has TRBV28 and TRBJ1-3; TRBD1 is a possible D gene (6 bases). Germline lookup yields CDR1 MDHEN and CDR2 SYDVKM. Trimming stripped 6 bases from V and 4 bases from J, with 13 bases between. The CDR3 runs 14 residues. This CDR3 is CASSPQGYGNTIYF. CDR3 DNA: TGTGCCAGCAGCCCACAGGGTTACGGAAACACCATATATTTT.

The rearrangement joins TRBV9 to TRBJ2-2; 11 bases fit TRBD2. V was clipped by 10 bases and J by 7 bases; unmatched bases: 15. There are 16 residues in the CDR3. CDR1 SGDLS and CDR2 YYNGEE come from the germline V gene. In nucleotides, the CDR3 is TGTGCCCGCCGCGTGAATAGCGGGGGGGCCGTCGGGGAGCTGTTTTTT. This translates into CARRVNSGGAVGELFF. The full variable domain, in which reference TRBV9 and TRBJ2-2 provide the parts outside the CDR3, is DSGVTQTPKHLITATGQRVTLRCSPRSGDLSVYWYQQSLDQGLQFLIQYYNGEERAKGNILERFSAQQFPDLHSELNLSSLELGDSALYFCARRVNSGGAVGELFFGEGSRLTVL.

The V gene is TRBV19, the J gene TRBJ2-3; TRBD1 matches at 7 bases. Per germline, CDR1 LNHDA and CDR2 SQIVND (reference sequence). This CDR3 is 14 amino acids long. After removal of 4 bases from V and 6 bases from J, the junction contained 7 bases not matched to a gene. The CDR3 here is CASSTPGQWDTQYF. Written as DNA, the CDR3 is TGTGCCAGTAGTACCCCGGGACAGTGGGATACGCAGTATTTT.

The chain employs TRBV6-6 and TRBJ2-2; D gene ambiguous. In germline, CDR1 is MNHNY, CDR2 SVGAGI (reference sequence). The CDR3 covers 12 residues. V lost 6 bases to trimming and J lost 4 bases, with 6 bases between them. The DNA of the CDR3 is TGTGCCAGCAGAACGATCACCGGGGAGCTGTTTTTT. Protein: CASRTITGELFF.

The rearrangement links TRBV29-1 to TRBJ2-4; TRBD1 is a possible D gene (5 bases). This CDR3 is built from 13 residues. Per germline, CDR1 SQVTM and CDR2 ANQGSEA. The V and J ends lost 0 bases and 7 bases respectively, with 10 bases between them. The CDR3 protein is CSVEESRANIQYF. CDR3 DNA: TGCAGCGTTGAAGAGTCCAGGGCTAACATTCAGTACTTC.

This chain links TRBV2 with TRBJ2-1; no definite D call. The CDR3 is 12 residues long. Germline assignment: CDR1 SNHLY and CDR2 FYNNEI. V was clipped by 1 base and J by 7 bases, with 5 bases between them. The CDR3: CASSEGGNEQFF. CDR3 bases: TGTGCCAGCAGTGAAGGTGGAAATGAGCAGTTCTTC.

This clone was seen only a few times. The V and J genes are TRBV7-9 and TRBJ1-4; D is uncertain. Germline V gives CDR1 SEHNR, CDR2 FQNEAQ (reference sequence). There are 15 residues in the CDR3. Trimming stripped 5 bases from V and 6 bases from J, with 16 bases between. The CDR3 loop reads CASSEGEGYDEKLFF. CDR3 bases: TGTGCCAGCAGCGAAGGTGAGGGCTACGATGAAAAACTGTTTTTT.

V usage is TRBV19 and J usage is TRBJ2-7, with 7 nucleotides matching TRBD1. Per germline, CDR1 LNHDA and CDR2 SQIVND (reference sequence). CDR3 length: 13 residues. With V trimmed by 6 bases and J by 6 bases, 8 bases remained unmatched. The CDR3 sequence is CASRYRGFGEQYF. The CDR3 DNA follows: TGTGCCAGTAGATACAGGGGTTTCGGCGAGCAGTACTTC.

V usage is TRBV7-8 and J usage is TRBJ2-6; 9 bases line up with TRBD1. The germline gives CDR1 SGHVS, CDR2 FQNEAQ. The junction had 8 bases not matched to a gene; V was cut back by 5 bases and J by 0 bases. The CDR3 runs to 18 residues. The CDR3 region has the DNA TGTGCCAGCAGCACAAAGACAGGGGGAGGCTCTGGGGCCAACGTCCTGACTTTC. This encodes CASSTKTGGGSGANVLTF.

This clone showed up just once. The chain joins TRBV9 to TRBJ1-6, with TRBD1 as a possible D gene (5 bases). CDR3 length: 15 residues. Trimming removed 0 bases from V and 7 bases from J, with 11 bases in between. Germline loops: CDR1 SGDLS, CDR2 YYNGEE. CDR3 sequence: CASSVDGGRNSPLHF. The CDR3 DNA reads TGTGCCAGCAGCGTAGATGGGGGAAGGAATTCACCCCTCCACTTT.

The chain uses TRBV15 and TRBJ2-1; D call uncertain. CDR1 is LNHNV and CDR2 is YYDKDF in the germline V gene (reference sequence). The CDR3 sequence is 17 residues long. V was shortened by 1 base and J by 5 bases, with 18 bases between the two germline ends. CDR3 in DNA: TGTGCCACCAGCAGAGTGTTGGCGAGTTTGAAGGACAATGAGCAGTTCTTC. Translation gives CATSRVLASLKDNEQFF.

In this sample, this clone turned up once. Sequence at one end of the junction differs from germline and may be a read error. This chain uses TRBV27 with TRBJ1-1; possible D gene TRBD1, 5 bases. The CDR3 is 13 amino acids. Germline values: CDR1 MNHEY, CDR2 SMNVEV (reference sequence). CDR3 coding DNA: TGTGCCAGCAGTTTGGGGGTGAACGCTGAAGCTTTCTTT. It specifies CASSLGVNAEAFF.

This rearrangement joins TRBV29-1 to TRBJ1-1; TRBD1 agrees at 9 bases. This CDR3 region has 14 residues. Losses at the gene ends were 6 bases for V and 0 bases for J; bases not matched to a gene: 5. From germline, CDR1 is SQVTM and CDR2 ANQGSEA. The CDR3 nucleotides read TGCAGCGTCTACAGGGGGCCCTTGAACACTGAAGCTTTCTTT. The encoded protein is CSVYRGPLNTEAFF.

This rearrangement joins TRBV19 to TRBJ1-5; unclear D gene. The CDR3 extends over 13 amino acids. V shed 2 bases and J shed 8 bases, with 10 bases lying between them. CDR1 LNHDA and CDR2 SQIVND come from the germline V gene (reference sequence). The CDR3 DNA is TGTGCCAGTAGTATATTGGACTTAAAGCCCCAGCATTTT. Translated: CASSILDLKPQHF.

This chain joins TRBV7-6 and TRBJ2-1; 13 bases are shared with TRBD2. Germline V gene data show CDR1 as SGHVS and CDR2 as FNYEAQ. V gave up 5 bases and J gave up 0 bases; unmatched junction bases: 4. The length of the CDR3 is 17 residues. The CDR3 protein is CASSPGTSGISYNEQFF. The DNA for the CDR3 is TGTGCCAGCAGCCCGGGGACTAGCGGGATCTCCTACAATGAGCAGTTCTTC.